The rows below give T cell receptor beta chains drawn from one sample of a study of regulatory T cells in long-lasting Graves disease. A single record per CDR3 protein comes from TCRdb applying MiXCR to the multiplex PCR reads. The sample holds about 200,000 distinct CDR3 sequences, about 19% seen once. This sample was also put to use in a study of T cells in Graves' hyperthyroidism and ophthalmopathy.

The specimen comprised peripheral blood mononuclear cells (PBMCs), sampled at new diagnosis, from a patient treated with antithyroid drugs. The receptors derive from a woman in her 30s with Graves disease. The CDR3 runs from the conserved cysteine through the conserved F or W. Fields, in order: V gene, D gene, clone size, CDR3 length, J gene, CDR3 protein, CDR3 DNA. The D gene is left open where the match is weak. Size values are once, few and many counts, or a class for expanded clones, and some rows have none.

TRBV28	.	.	14	TRBJ2-5	CASSLRGREETQYF	TGTGCCAGCAGTTTACGAGGGAGAGAAGAGACCCAGTACTTC
TRBV9	.	many	14	TRBJ1-1	CASSVGGLGTEAFF	TGTGCCAGCAGCGTAGGTGGTCTAGGAACTGAAGCTTTCTTT
TRBV27	.	.	13	TRBJ2-2	CASSYREAGELFF	TGTGCCAGCAGTTACAGGGAGGCGGGGGAGCTGTTTTTT
TRBV30	.	many	13	TRBJ2-7	CAWNPQGLYEQYF	TGTGCCTGGAACCCACAGGGACTATACGAGCAGTACTTC
TRBV12-3/TRBV12-4	.	many	15	TRBJ1-3	CASSSWGFSGNTIYF	TGTGCCAGCAGTTCCTGGGGGTTCTCTGGAAACACCATATATTTT
TRBV7-3	TRBD2	.	17	TRBJ2-3	CASSLTVSGGAPDTQYF	TGTGCCAGCAGCTTAACGGTTAGCGGGGGGGCCCCAGATACGCAGTATTTT
TRBV12-3/TRBV12-4	TRBD1	many	15	TRBJ1-5	CASSSNRGSNQPQHF	TGTGCCAGCAGTTCGAACAGGGGTAGCAATCAGCCCCAGCATTTT
TRBV28	.	many	15	TRBJ1-5	CASSFYRESNQPQHF	TGTGCCAGCAGTTTTTACAGGGAAAGCAATCAGCCCCAGCATTTT
TRBV11-3	.	few	12	TRBJ2-7	CASRGSLYEQYF	TGTGCCAGCAGGGGATCTTTGTACGAGCAGTACTTC
TRBV20-1	TRBD2	many	13	TRBJ2-1	CSARDLAGDYQFF	TGCAGTGCTAGAGATCTAGCGGGGGATTATCAGTTCTTC
TRBV5-6	.	many	17	TRBJ2-3	CASSLAAGPGYTDTQYF	TGTGCCAGCAGCTTGGCCGCGGGACCAGGGTACACAGATACGCAGTATTTT
TRBV7-2	.	.	14	TRBJ2-1	CASSAIPSYNEQFF	TGTGCCAGCAGCGCGATTCCCTCCTACAATGAGCAGTTCTTC
TRBV4-1	.	.	16	TRBJ1-4	CASSPGQGGANEKLFF	TGCGCCAGCAGCCCGGGGCAGGGAGGGGCTAATGAAAAACTGTTTTTT
TRBV12-3/TRBV12-4	TRBD2	many	15	TRBJ2-1	CASSSTSGKSATQFF	TGTGCCAGCAGTTCGACTAGCGGGAAGTCGGCCACGCAGTTCTTC
TRBV7-6	.	many	14	TRBJ2-1	CASSSIQRQRRQFF	TGTGCCAGCAGCTCCATACAGCGTCAAAGACGGCAGTTCTTC
TRBV2	.	once	13	TRBJ1-1	CASSEGPGSEAFF	TGTGCCAGCAGTGAAGGTCCAGGGTCTGAAGCTTTCTTT
TRBV28	.	many	12	TRBJ1-1	CASSKMNTEAFF	TGTGCCAGCAGCAAGATGAACACTGAAGCTTTCTTT
TRBV19	TRBD2	many	14	TRBJ2-7	CAAAATSGSYEQYF	TGTGCCGCCGCCGCGACTAGCGGGAGCTACGAGCAGTACTTC
TRBV2	TRBD1	few	14	TRBJ2-5	CASKTTGTEETQYF	TGTGCCAGCAAAACTACAGGGACAGAAGAGACCCAGTACTTC
TRBV12-3/TRBV12-4	.	.	14	TRBJ1-5	CASRQAGGGQPQHF	TGTGCCAGCAGGCAGGCCGGGGGAGGCCAGCCCCAGCATTTT
TRBV5-6	.	.	14	TRBJ1-2	CASSRDRPNYGYTF	TGTGCCAGCAGCCGAGACAGGCCTAACTATGGCTACACCTTC
TRBV6-1	.	.	16	TRBJ1-4	CASSEAGLTADENLSF	TGTGCCAGCAGTGAAGCAGGGCTCACCGCGGATGAAAATCTGTCTTTT
TRBV6-1	.	many	14	TRBJ1-1	CASSRQVAVDEAFF	TGTGCCAGCAGCCGCCAGGTTGCCGTTGATGAAGCTTTCTTT
TRBV28	.	many	14	TRBJ1-1	CASSHRVEVTEAFF	TGTGCCAGCAGTCACAGGGTTGAAGTCACTGAAGCTTTCTTT
TRBV27	.	.	11	TRBJ2-7	CACGVAYEQYF	TGTGCCTGCGGCGTCGCCTACGAGCAGTACTTC
TRBV30	TRBD1	many	13	TRBJ2-1	CAWTYLQGREQFF	TGTGCCTGGACCTACCTACAGGGGCGGGAGCAGTTCTTC
TRBV24-1	TRBD2	.	16	TRBJ2-1	CATSEPLAGGHDEQFF	TGTGCCACCAGTGAGCCGCTAGCGGGGGGCCACGATGAGCAGTTCTTC
TRBV19	.	many	16	TRBJ1-1	CASSSSGGWGNTEAFF	TGTGCCAGTAGTTCATCGGGTGGTTGGGGGAACACTGAAGCTTTCTTT
TRBV19	.	many	14	TRBJ1-1	CASSIGGADTEAFF	TGTGCCAGTAGTATCGGGGGGGCGGACACTGAAGCTTTCTTT
TRBV2	.	many	14	TRBJ1-1	CASSATASNTEAFF	TGTGCCAGCAGTGCTACGGCGTCTAACACTGAAGCTTTCTTT
TRBV19	TRBD1	many	17	TRBJ1-1	CASRKGTGAFMNTEAFF	TGTGCCAGTAGGAAAGGGACAGGCGCGTTCATGAACACTGAAGCTTTCTTT
TRBV28	.	many	14	TRBJ1-1	CASSLWPGSTEAFF	TGTGCCAGCAGTTTATGGCCTGGAAGCACTGAAGCTTTCTTT
TRBV2	.	.	16	TRBJ2-1	CASSLESGLEYDEQFF	TGTGCCAGCAGTTTAGAGTCCGGACTGGAGTACGATGAGCAGTTCTTC
TRBV4-1	TRBD1	.	17	TRBJ2-7	CASTREGAGGSPYEQYF	TGCGCCAGCACCCGAGAGGGGGCAGGGGGCTCACCCTACGAGCAGTACTTC
TRBV19	TRBD2	many	17	TRBJ2-1	CASSIRLAGVSYNEQFF	TGTGCCAGTAGTATCCGCCTAGCGGGGGTCTCCTACAATGAGCAGTTCTTC
TRBV7-9	TRBD1	many	20	TRBJ2-6	CASSPWDGTGFSSGANVLTF	TGTGCCAGCAGCCCGTGGGACGGGACAGGGTTTTCCTCTGGGGCCAACGTCCTGACTTTC
TRBV15	TRBD2	many	16	TRBJ2-3	CATSREYGTRTDTQYF	TGTGCCACCAGCAGAGAGTACGGGACTAGGACAGATACGCAGTATTTT
TRBV28	.	many	16	TRBJ1-5	CASSFAGTSPNQPQHF	TGTGCCAGCAGTTTCGCGGGAACCAGCCCCAATCAGCCCCAGCATTTT
TRBV11-2	.	many	12	TRBJ2-1	CASSHPGAEQFF	TGTGCCAGCAGCCACCCGGGCGCTGAGCAGTTCTTC
TRBV2	TRBD2	many	14	TRBJ2-1	CASRLLAVDNEQFF	TGTGCCAGCAGGCTCCTAGCGGTCGACAATGAGCAGTTCTTC
TRBV6-1	TRBD2	many	15	TRBJ2-1	CASSEGTSGRNEQFF	TGTGCCAGCAGTGAAGGGACTAGCGGGAGGAATGAGCAGTTCTTC
TRBV2	TRBD1	.	13	TRBJ1-1	CAKGDRGLLEAFF	TGTGCCAAGGGGGACAGGGGTCTCCTTGAAGCTTTCTTT
TRBV9	TRBD2	many	20	TRBJ2-1	CASSHTGGLAGLGSYNEQFF	TGTGCCAGCAGCCACACCGGCGGACTAGCGGGTCTCGGCTCCTACAATGAGCAGTTCTTC
TRBV7-9	.	many	13	TRBJ1-5	CASSGGRNQPQHF	TGTGCCAGCAGCGGAGGGAGGAATCAGCCCCAGCATTTT
TRBV6-2/TRBV6-3	TRBD1	many	15	TRBJ1-2	CATGQGAASLYGYTF	TGTGCCACCGGACAGGGGGCGGCTTCCCTCTATGGCTACACCTTC
TRBV7-2	.	many	17	TRBJ2-2	CASSPSRSWSLTGELFF	TGTGCCAGCAGCCCCTCTCGGTCATGGTCACTCACCGGGGAGCTGTTTTTT
TRBV5-6	TRBD1	many	15	TRBJ1-1	CASSRSTGKNTEAFF	TGTGCCAGCAGCAGATCGACAGGGAAGAACACTGAAGCTTTCTTT